The present TCR beta chain was sequenced within a study of shared clonotypes between healthy human individuals. Clones were sequenced by immunoSEQ multiplex PCR, and TCRdb holds only the in-frame ones, with some missing. This sample has about a million clones; about three quarters occur once, and the top ten carry roughly 1.4%. The donor population consisted of healthy HIV-negative adults with no recent acute infections or vaccinations. The ends were cut back, 4 bases at V and 1 base at J, with 4 bases in the middle. Germline CDR1 reads LNHNV; CDR2 reads YYDKDF (reference sequence). The CDR3 is 12 amino acids.

This clonotype originated in a young man in good health. Sequences were obtained from memory CD4+ T cells sorted from blood. Subset specified: CD45RA-negative fraction. This sequence joins TRBV15 and TRBJ2-5; D unclear. For the CDR3, the DNA is TGTGCCACCAGCACAGGCCAAGAGACCCAGTACTTC. It codes for CATSTGQETQYF.